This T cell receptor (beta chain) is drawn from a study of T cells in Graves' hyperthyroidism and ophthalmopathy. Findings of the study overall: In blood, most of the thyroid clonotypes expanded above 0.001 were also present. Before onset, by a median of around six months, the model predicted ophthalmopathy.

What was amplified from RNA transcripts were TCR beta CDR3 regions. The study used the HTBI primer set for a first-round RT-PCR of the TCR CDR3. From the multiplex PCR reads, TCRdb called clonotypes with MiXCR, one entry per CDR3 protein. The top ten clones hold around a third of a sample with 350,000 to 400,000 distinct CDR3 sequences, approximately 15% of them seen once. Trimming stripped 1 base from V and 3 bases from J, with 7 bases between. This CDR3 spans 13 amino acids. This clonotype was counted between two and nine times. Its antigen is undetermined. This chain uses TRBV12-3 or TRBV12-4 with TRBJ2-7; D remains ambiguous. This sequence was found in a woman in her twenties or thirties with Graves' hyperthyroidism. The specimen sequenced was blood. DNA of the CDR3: TGTGCCAGCAGTTTAGGGGTGGACTACGAGCAGTACTTC. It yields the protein CASSLGVDYEQYF.